This paragraph covers one T cell receptor (beta chain) sequence. Looked up from germline, CDR1 is MGHDK and CDR2 is SYGVNS. The CDR3 contains 13 residues. Trimming removed 5 bases from V and 0 bases from J, with 7 bases in between. This sample is part of a study of T cell responses to AZD1222 COVID-19 vaccine. The repertoire was sequenced with immunoSEQ multiplex PCR; TCRdb's copy has only in-frame clones and lacks some. The sample contains tens of thousands of clones, 86% of which appear only once. The clonotype comes from an adult who received the AZD1222 COVID-19 vaccine. The V and J genes are TRBV25-1 and TRBJ1-1; no clear D. Sequencing was performed on peripheral blood, taken 28 days after the second AZD1222 dose. CDR3 sequence: CASSRDVNTEAFF. The CDR3 nucleotides are TGTGCCAGCAGTCGAGATGTGAACACTGAAGCTTTCTTT.